This T cell receptor beta chain derives from a study of radiation and T cells in renal cell carcinoma. V lost 2 bases, J lost 3 bases, and 4 bases lay in between. Germline assignment: CDR1 GTSNPN and CDR2 SVGIG (reference sequence). This CDR3 region has 11 residues. The repertoire was sequenced with immunoSEQ multiplex PCR; TCRdb's copy has only in-frame clones and lacks some. The data show about 130,000 clones, 81% seen once. Study-wide points: From baseline, blood top tumor clonotypes peaked at 2 weeks post-radiation.

Time point indicated: blood 2 weeks post-SBRT. Treatment noted: 15 Gy SBRT to primary tumor, nephrectomy 4 weeks later. This clone was seen more than once but under ten times. Its cognate antigen is unknown. Sequencing used blood, obtained from a patient whose treatment included radiotherapy and nephrectomy. This chain connects TRBV30 to TRBJ1-2; D is ambiguous. This TCR came from a man aged 50 to 60 with renal cell carcinoma. CDR3 sequence: CAWSLYYGYTF. The DNA of the CDR3 is TGTGCCTGGAGTCTATACTATGGCTACACCTTC.